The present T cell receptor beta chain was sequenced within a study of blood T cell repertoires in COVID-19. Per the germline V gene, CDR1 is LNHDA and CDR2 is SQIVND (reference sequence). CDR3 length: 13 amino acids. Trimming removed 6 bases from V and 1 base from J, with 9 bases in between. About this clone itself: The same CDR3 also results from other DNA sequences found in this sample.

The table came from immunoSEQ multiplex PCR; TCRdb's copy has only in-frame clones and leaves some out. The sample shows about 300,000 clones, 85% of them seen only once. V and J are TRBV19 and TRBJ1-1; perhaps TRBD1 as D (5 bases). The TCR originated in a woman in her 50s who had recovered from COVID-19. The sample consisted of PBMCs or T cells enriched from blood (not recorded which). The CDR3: CASSPGGNTEAFF. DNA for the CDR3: TGTGCCAGTAGCCCGGGGGGGAACACTGAAGCTTTCTTT.